This passage covers 15 T cell receptor beta chains from one sample sequenced in a study of shared clonotypes between healthy human individuals. Naive CD8 cells lacked CD45RO, underwent positive selection for CCR7 and left out terminally differentiated effector memory CD45RA+ cells. Sequencing was performed with immunoSEQ multiplex PCR; in TCRdb, only in-frame clones are kept and a portion is missing. This repertoire shows about 2 million clones, around 96% found once; its top ten account for about 1.1%. The specimen was naive CD8+ T cells sorted from blood. Receptors were obtained from a man aged 18 to 29 in good health.

V and J are TRBV9 and TRBJ2-7; D perhaps matches TRBD1 (5 bases). The CDR3 spans 14 residues. Germline CDR1 reads SGDLS; CDR2 reads YYNGEE. Deletions cut 4 bases from V and 0 bases from J, with 11 bases between. CDR3 sequence (DNA): TGTGCCAGCAGCCCCCAGACAGTCTCCTACGAGCAGTACTTC. This codes for CASSPQTVSYEQYF.

The chain combines TRBV5-6 with TRBJ2-3; D perhaps matches TRBD2 (5 bases). The V gene lost 0 bases and the J gene lost 2 bases, with 10 bases spanning the gap. This CDR3 has 15 amino acids. Germline lookup yields CDR1 SGHDT and CDR2 YYEEEE. CDR3 residues: CASSLARLSTDTQYF. As DNA, the CDR3 is TGTGCCAGCAGCTTGGCCCGACTATCCACAGATACGCAGTATTTT.

The gene calls are TRBV7-9 and TRBJ2-7; 7 bases fit TRBD1. The length of the CDR3 is 14 residues. Germline assignment: CDR1 SEHNR and CDR2 FQNEAQ (reference sequence). J gave up 1 base and V 5 bases, and 5 bases lay outside the gene matches. CDR3 in amino acids: CASSGWDRSYEQYF. Here the CDR3 DNA reads TGTGCCAGCAGCGGATGGGACAGATCCTACGAGCAGTACTTC.

The table lists this clone with a few counts. The chain is built from TRBV6-1 and TRBJ1-3; D is perhaps TRBD1 (5 bases). Germline V CDR1 and CDR2: MNHNS, SASEGT. The V and J ends lost 5 bases and 11 bases respectively, with 19 bases between them. The CDR3 extends over 14 amino acids. This chain's CDR3 is CASSTPGRSQPIYF. For the CDR3, the DNA is TGTGCCAGCAGTACTCCGGGACGCTCCCAACCCATATATTTT.

This clone was detected once. The chain couples TRBV19 to TRBJ1-2, with 7 bases that match TRBD1. CDR1 is LNHDA and CDR2 is SQIVND in the germline V gene (reference sequence). V lost 6 bases to trimming and J lost 2 bases; unmatched junction nucleotides: 6. This CDR3 has 14 amino acids. The CDR3 region is CASSLKGANYGYTF. The DNA for the CDR3 is TGTGCCAGTAGCCTCAAGGGGGCAAACTATGGCTACACCTTC.

The rearrangement joins TRBV21-1 to TRBJ2-1. TRBV21-1 is flagged as a pseudogene. The CDR3 is 13 amino acids. CDR3 loop: CATGGPPLGEQFF. CDR3 DNA: TGTGCCACCGGGGGCCCTCCCTTAGGTGAGCAGTTCTTC.

The J gene is TRBJ2-3, the V gene TRBV27; 10 bases are a match to TRBD2. V lost 5 bases, J lost 1 base, and 6 bases stayed unmatched. The CDR3 has 16 amino acids. Germline lookup yields CDR1 MNHEY and CDR2 SMNVEV (reference sequence). The CDR3 DNA sequence: TGTGCCAGCAGTGAATACACTAGCGGGGGCACAGATACGCAGTATTTT. Encoded protein: CASSEYTSGGTDTQYF.

The chain links TRBV27 to TRBJ1-2; TRBD1 matches at 7 bases. The CDR3 is made up of 15 amino acids. The junction had 10 bases not matched to a gene; V was cut back by 4 bases and J by 5 bases. Germline lookup yields CDR1 MNHEY and CDR2 SMNVEV (reference sequence). The CDR3 coding sequence is TGTGCCAGCAGTTCGAGACAGGGAAAGGCGTATGGCTACACCTTC. This gives the protein CASSSRQGKAYGYTF.

The CDR3 region is CASSLGDRDYEQYF. CDR3 DNA: TGTGCCAGCAGCTTAGGGGACAGGGACTACGAGCAGTACTTC. This chain joins TRBV7-9 and TRBJ2-7; TRBD1 matches 9 bases. The CDR3 length is 14 residues. In germline, CDR1 is SEHNR, CDR2 FQNEAQ (reference sequence). V lost 1 base to trimming and J lost 3 bases; unmatched junction nucleotides: 1. The whole variable domain, remainder taken from reference TRBV7-9 and TRBJ2-7, is DTGVSQNPRHKITKRGQNVTFRCDPISEHNRLYWYRQTLGQGPEFLTYFQNEAQLEKSRLLSDRFSAERPKGSFSTLEIQRTEQGDSAMYLCASSLGDRDYEQYFGPGTRLTVT.

This chain joins TRBV4-1 and TRBJ2-5, with 8 nucleotides matching TRBD2. The V gene end was trimmed by 0 bases and the J gene end by 5 bases; junction bases not matched to a gene: 14. This CDR3 spans 18 amino acids. Germline loops: CDR1 MGHRA, CDR2 YSYEKL. The CDR3 coding sequence is TGCGCCAGCAGCCAAGATTCAGCGGGAGAGGGTATTGTGGAGACCCAGTACTTC. Translation: CASSQDSAGEGIVETQYF.

The chain joins TRBV5-6 to TRBJ2-7, with D perhaps TRBD1 (6 bases). V gave up 3 bases and J gave up 3 bases, with 22 bases separating them. The CDR3 runs to 17 residues. Germline V gene data show CDR1 as SGHDT and CDR2 as YYEEEE. The CDR3 coding sequence is TGTGCCAGCAGCTCACAGATACAGGGCGGCACCCACTACGAGCAGTACTTC. Its protein product is CASSSQIQGGTHYEQYF.

The chain joins TRBV5-8 to TRBJ2-3; 14 nucleotides line up with TRBD2. V shed 0 bases, J shed 4 bases, and the junction held 1 base outside the gene matches. The CDR3 spans 16 residues. Germline V gene data show CDR1 as SGHTS and CDR2 as YDEGEE. The CDR3 sequence: CASSLVGLAGADTQYF. The CDR3, as DNA: TGTGCCAGCAGCTTGGTGGGACTAGCGGGGGCAGATACGCAGTATTTT.

The genes are TRBV11-3 and TRBJ2-7, with 13 bases matching TRBD2. The CDR3 spans 16 residues. CDR1 is SGHNT, CDR2 YENEEA, per germline. V was clipped by 6 bases and J by 2 bases; unmatched bases: 7. The CDR3 here is CASSPGTSGNTYEQYF. CDR3 DNA sequence: TGTGCCAGCAGTCCCGGGACTAGCGGGAACACCTACGAGCAGTACTTC.

The V gene is TRBV6-1, the J gene TRBJ2-3; D gene ambiguous. V was trimmed by 5 bases and J by 6 bases, leaving 6 bases between them. CDR3 length: 11 amino acids. CDR1 MNHNS and CDR2 SASEGT come from the germline V gene. The CDR3 region is CASSYPDTQYF. The DNA for the CDR3 is TGTGCCAGCAGTTACCCCGATACGCAGTATTTT.

The rearrangement uses TRBV21-1 and TRBJ2-7; the tabulated D call, TRBD1, remains unverified against the DNA. TRBV21-1 is annotated as a pseudogene. This CDR3 has 15 amino acids. As DNA, the CDR3 is TGTGCCAGCAGCGATCGGGACAGGGCTTTTTACGAGCAGTACTTC. Residues: CASSDRDRAFYEQYF.